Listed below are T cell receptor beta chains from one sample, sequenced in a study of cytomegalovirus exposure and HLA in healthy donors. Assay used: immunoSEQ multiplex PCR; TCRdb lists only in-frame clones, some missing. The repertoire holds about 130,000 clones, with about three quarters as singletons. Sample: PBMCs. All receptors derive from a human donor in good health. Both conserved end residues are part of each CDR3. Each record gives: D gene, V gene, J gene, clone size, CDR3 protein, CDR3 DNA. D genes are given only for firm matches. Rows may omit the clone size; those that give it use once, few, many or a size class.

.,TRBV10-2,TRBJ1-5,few,CASKLEGHNQPQHF,TGCGCCAGCAAGTTGGAGGGCCATAATCAGCCCCAGCATTTT
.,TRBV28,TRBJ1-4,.,CASSSVEGGVANEKLFF,TGTGCCAGCAGCAGCGTCGAAGGGGGTGTGGCGAATGAAAAACTGTTTTTT
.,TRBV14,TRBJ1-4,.,CASSKAGVEKLFF,TGTGCCAGCAGCAAAGCGGGAGTGGAAAAACTGTTTTTT
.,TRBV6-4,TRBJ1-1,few,CASSAGEGTEAFF,TGTGCCAGCAGCGCAGGGGAGGGCACTGAAGCTTTCTTT
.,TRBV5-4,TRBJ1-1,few,CASSLGQEVAEAFF,TGTGCCAGCAGCTTGGGACAGGAAGTGGCTGAAGCTTTCTTT
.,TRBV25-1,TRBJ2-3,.,CASSKLGNTDTQYF,TGTGCCAGCAGTAAACTAGGAAACACAGATACGCAGTATTTT
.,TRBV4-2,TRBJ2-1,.,CASSQGVGGRDNEQFF,TGTGCCAGCAGCCAAGGGGTAGGGGGTCGCGACAATGAGCAGTTCTTC
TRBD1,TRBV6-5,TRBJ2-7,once,CASSFGQVSSYEQYF,TGTGCCAGCAGCTTCGGACAGGTCAGCTCCTACGAGCAGTACTTC
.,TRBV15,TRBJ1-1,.,CATEGGLGTEAFF,TGTGCCACCGAGGGTGGGCTAGGGACTGAAGCTTTCTTT
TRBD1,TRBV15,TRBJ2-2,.,CATSRKTGTGRAGELFF,TGTGCCACCAGCAGAAAAACCGGGACAGGGAGGGCCGGGGAGCTGTTTTTT
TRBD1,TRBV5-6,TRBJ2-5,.,CASSLDEGQGNTETQYF,TGTGCCAGCAGCCTCGATGAGGGACAGGGGAACACAGAGACCCAGTACTTC
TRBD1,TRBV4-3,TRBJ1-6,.,CASSPWTGSNSPLHF,TGCGCCAGCAGCCCGTGGACAGGGAGTAATTCACCCCTCCACTTT
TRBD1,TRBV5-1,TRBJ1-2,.,CASSLTGTDNYGYTF,TGCGCCAGCAGCTTGACCGGGACAGATAACTATGGCTACACCTTC
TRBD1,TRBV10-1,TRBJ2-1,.,CASSPNYGTVNEQFF,TGCGCCAGCAGCCCAAATTATGGGACAGTTAATGAGCAGTTCTTC
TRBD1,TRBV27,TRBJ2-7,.,CAGRLLGQGSYEQYF,TGTGCCGGCAGACTTCTGGGACAGGGAAGCTACGAGCAGTACTTC
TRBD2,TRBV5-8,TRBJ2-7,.,CASSYRLAGARVEQYF,TGTGCCAGCAGCTACCGACTAGCGGGGGCCCGGGTCGAGCAGTACTTC
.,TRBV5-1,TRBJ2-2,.,CASSLGTLPTNTGELFF,TGCGCCAGCAGCTTGGGGACTTTACCTACGAACACCGGGGAGCTGTTTTTT
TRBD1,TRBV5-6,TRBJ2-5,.,CASSSQGVWETQYF,TGTGCCAGCAGCTCACAGGGGGTTTGGGAGACCCAGTACTTC
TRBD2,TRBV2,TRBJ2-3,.,CASNGGGDTQYF,TGTGCCAGCAACGGCGGGGGAGATACGCAGTATTTT
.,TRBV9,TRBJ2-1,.,CASSVGGETYNEQFF,TGTGCCAGCAGCGTAGGGGGCGAAACCTACAATGAGCAGTTCTTC
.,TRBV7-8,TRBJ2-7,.,CASSLGASYEQYF,TGTGCCAGCAGCCTGGGGGCGTCCTACGAGCAGTACTTC
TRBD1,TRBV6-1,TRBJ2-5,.,CASRTGTGVMGTQYF,TGTGCCAGCAGAACCGGGACAGGGGTAATGGGGACCCAGTACTTC
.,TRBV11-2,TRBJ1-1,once,CASSLQGHTEAFF,TGTGCCAGCAGCTTACAGGGGCACACTGAAGCTTTCTTT
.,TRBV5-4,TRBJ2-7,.,CASSSPGNEQYF,TGTGCCAGCAGCTCCCCAGGGAACGAGCAGTACTTC
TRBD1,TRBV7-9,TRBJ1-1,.,CASSPRTGRTEAFF,TGTGCCAGCAGCCCGCGGACAGGGAGGACTGAAGCTTTCTTT